This T cell receptor (beta chain) was obtained from a study of spatial heterogeneity in lung cancer. Whole-study findings and limits: The study found ubiquitous expanded tumor TCRs in blood more at resection than follow-up.

TCRdb re-called the 5' RACE reads through MiXCR, storing one row per CDR3 protein. The sample has around 24,000 distinct CDR3 sequences; 5.5% to 8.5% are singletons. The CDR3 has 15 amino acids. V gave up 0 bases and J gave up 0 bases, with 8 bases separating them. Germline lookup yields CDR1 DFQATT and CDR2 SNEGSKA (reference sequence). Concerning this clonotype itself: The antigen remains unidentified.

The time point denotes: sample taken at primary tumor resection. The sequenced material consisted of unsorted whole RNA from tumor, nontumor lung or frozen PBMC. The receptor's source is a male donor with early-stage non-small cell lung cancer. The sequencing used PBMCs, collected at surgery. The chain joins TRBV20-1 to TRBJ2-2; D remains ambiguous. The CDR3 DNA reads TGCAGTGCTAGAGATATGGGCACGAACACCGGGGAGCTGTTTTTT. This gives the protein CSARDMGTNTGELFF.